The source of this T cell receptor (beta chain) is a study of beta chain features in type 1 diabetes. General study points: Researchers report that Type 1 diabetes patients had moderately but significantly shorter TCRB CDR3s across all four CD4+ subsets.

Germline CDR1 LGHNA, CDR2 YSLEER. The CDR3 sequence is 14 residues long. V was clipped by 3 bases and J by 2 bases; unmatched bases: 2. A word on this clone: The antigen remains undetermined.

Of the isolated RNA, all was reverse transcribed, and so the sequenced material was expressed TCRB transcripts. TCRdb's table, derived via immunoSEQ multiplex PCR, lists solely in-frame clones and lacks some. Counted here are 310,000 or so clones, 14% to 15% occurring once; the ten biggest clones make up less than 0.02%. This chain joins TRBV4-3 and TRBJ1-2; 8 bases fit TRBD1. Sequenced sample: naive CD4+ T cells from blood. This receptor was identified in a young man with type 1 diabetes. Here the CDR3 reads CASSHDRGNYGYTF. CDR3 bases: TGCGCCAGCAGCCATGACAGGGGAAACTATGGCTACACCTTC.